The T cell receptor beta chain under discussion was sequenced for a study of response to subunit inactivated influenza vaccine. This clonotype was observed a handful of times. The V gene's germline CDR1 is SGDLS and CDR2 YYNGEE. This CDR3 contains 16 residues. After removal of 3 bases from V and 4 bases from J, the junction contained 12 bases not matched to a gene. TCRdb used MiXCR to reprocess the RT-PCR reads, holding one entry per CDR3 protein. The top ten clones hold 10% to 13% of a sample with under 750,000 distinct CDR3 sequences, about 12% of them seen once. The V and J genes are TRBV9 and TRBJ1-1; 7 nucleotides agree with TRBD1. Sequenced here: PBMCs from blood, sampled on the day of vaccination. This TCR came from a middle-aged man who received an inactivated influenza vaccine. The CDR3 reads CASSAPRDSRGTEAFF. In DNA, the CDR3 is TGTGCCAGCAGCGCACCACGGGACAGCAGGGGCACTGAAGCTTTCTTT.